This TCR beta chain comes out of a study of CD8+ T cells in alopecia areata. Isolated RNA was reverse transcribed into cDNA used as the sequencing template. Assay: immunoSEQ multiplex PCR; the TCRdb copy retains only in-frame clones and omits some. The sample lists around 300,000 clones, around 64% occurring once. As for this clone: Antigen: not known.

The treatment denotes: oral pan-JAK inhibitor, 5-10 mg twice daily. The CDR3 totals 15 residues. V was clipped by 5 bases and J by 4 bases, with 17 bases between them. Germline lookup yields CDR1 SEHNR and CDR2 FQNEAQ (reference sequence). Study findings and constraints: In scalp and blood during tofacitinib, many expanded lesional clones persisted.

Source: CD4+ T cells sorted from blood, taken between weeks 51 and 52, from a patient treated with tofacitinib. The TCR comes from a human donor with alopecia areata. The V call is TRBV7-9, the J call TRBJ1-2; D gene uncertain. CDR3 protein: CASSPSHGKSYGYTF. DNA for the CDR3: TGTGCCAGCAGCCCCTCACACGGGAAAAGCTATGGCTACACCTTC.